The clone carrying this T cell receptor (beta chain) was recorded many times. What was amplified from RNA transcripts were TCR beta CDR3 regions. The HTBI primer set was used in a first-round RT-PCR of the TCR CDR3. TCRdb processed the multiplex PCR reads anew with MiXCR; each CDR3 protein has one entry. The sample includes some 460,000 distinct CDR3 sequences, 15% to 18% of them seen just once. This sample is part of a study of T cells in Graves' hyperthyroidism and ophthalmopathy. The authors deemed Graves' hyperthyroidism stable absent ophthalmopathy progression within 18 months. Aged 18 to 65, the patients had hyperthyroidism that was newly diagnosed and had lasted under 2 months. The authors took PBMCs from over 8.5 ml fresh peripheral blood. The CDR3 spans 12 residues. CDR1 is MNHEY, CDR2 SMNVEV, per germline (reference sequence). The germline V and J ends were trimmed by 5 bases and 9 bases, with 11 bases remaining between them.

The J gene is TRBJ2-1, the V gene TRBV27; no firm D call. The receptor was derived from a woman younger than 30 with Graves' hyperthyroidism. Sequences were obtained from blood. This CDR3 reads CASSPPAPEQFF. The CDR3 DNA is TGTGCCAGCAGTCCCCCGGCCCCTGAGCAGTTCTTC.